The 8 T cell receptor beta chains presented below share a single source sample, sequenced in a study of shared clonotypes between healthy human individuals. Assay: immunoSEQ multiplex PCR; the TCRdb copy retains only in-frame clones and omits some. The table shows 730,000 or so clones, with roughly 70% occurring only once. Sequenced sample: memory CD4+ T cells sorted from blood. Subset in this sample: CD45RA-negative fraction. The source is a woman under 40 in good health.

This clone was seen many times. The V call is TRBV7-9, the J call TRBJ2-7; a possible D gene is TRBD2 (5 bases). The germline V gene has CDR1 SEHNR and CDR2 FQNEAQ (reference sequence). V lost 3 bases and J 3 bases, leaving 6 bases between the germline ends. The CDR3 contains 12 residues. Here the CDR3 DNA reads TGTGCCAGCAGCTTCGGGAACTACGAGCAGTACTTC. It is translated as CASSFGNYEQYF. Full variable domain (remainder filled in from reference TRBV7-9 and TRBJ2-7): DTGVSQNPRHKITKRGQNVTFRCDPISEHNRLYWYRQTLGQGPEFLTYFQNEAQLEKSRLLSDRFSAERPKGSFSTLEIQRTEQGDSAMYLCASSFGNYEQYFGPGTRLTVT.

This clone was seen many times. This sequence joins TRBV6-1 and TRBJ2-3; D call uncertain. The germline V gene encodes CDR1 MNHNS and CDR2 SASEGT. The germline V and J ends were trimmed by 1 base and 2 bases, with 7 bases remaining between them. The CDR3 runs 14 residues. The CDR3 protein is CASSEDPDTDTQYF. As DNA, the CDR3 is TGTGCCAGCAGTGAAGACCCAGACACAGATACGCAGTATTTT.

The CDR3 is CASSLGTYAEAFF. DNA of the CDR3: TGTGCCAGCAGTTTAGGGACATACGCTGAAGCTTTCTTT. This chain uses TRBV27 with TRBJ1-1; maybe TRBD1 (6 bases). This CDR3 spans 13 amino acids. Looked up from germline, CDR1 is MNHEY and CDR2 is SMNVEV (reference sequence). V dropped 2 bases and J dropped 6 bases, with 10 bases sitting between them.

The chain carries TRBV5-1 and TRBJ2-3, with a possible D match to TRBD2 (7 bases). Germline assignment: CDR1 SGHRS and CDR2 YFSETQ. The CDR3 length is 11 residues. V lost 4 bases and J lost 8, with 8 bases in between. As DNA, the CDR3 is TGCGCCAGCAGCCGGGGGGCTACGCAGTATTTT. Translated, it gives CASSRGATQYF.

This chain joins TRBV11-2 and TRBJ2-7, with D possibly called TRBD1 or TRBD2 (6 bases each). The V gene lost 4 bases and the J gene lost 0 bases, with 13 bases spanning the gap. The CDR3 contains 15 residues. Germline V gives CDR1 SGHAT, CDR2 FQNNGV. CDR3 sequence reads: CASSSVWGASYEQYF. For the CDR3, the DNA is TGTGCCAGCAGCTCGGTCTGGGGGGCCTCCTACGAGCAGTACTTC.

The count of this clone is one. The gene calls are TRBV9 and TRBJ2-7; TRBD1 agrees at 8 bases. J gave up 2 bases and V 0 bases, and 4 bases lay outside the gene matches. The germline V gene has CDR1 SGDLS and CDR2 YYNGEE. The CDR3 runs to 15 residues. The CDR3 loop is CASSVAQGGTYEQYF. The CDR3 bases are TGTGCCAGCAGCGTAGCACAGGGGGGAACCTACGAGCAGTACTTC. Full variable domain (remainder filled in from reference TRBV9 and TRBJ2-7): DSGVTQTPKHLITATGQRVTLRCSPRSGDLSVYWYQQSLDQGLQFLIQYYNGEERAKGNILERFSAQQFPDLHSELNLSSLELGDSALYFCASSVAQGGTYEQYFGPGTRLTVT.

The chain combines TRBV27 with TRBJ2-5; a possible D gene is TRBD2 (5 bases). In germline, CDR1 is MNHEY, CDR2 SMNVEV (reference sequence). Trimming took off 5 bases at V and 2 bases at J, with 21 bases between the two ends. The CDR3 has 17 amino acids. Here the CDR3 reads CASSPAGWGSEQETQYF. The CDR3 DNA follows: TGTGCCAGCAGTCCCGCGGGTTGGGGTAGCGAACAAGAGACCCAGTACTTC.

This chain links TRBV18 with TRBJ2-3; no clear D gene. This CDR3 spans 13 amino acids. CDR1 is KGHSH, CDR2 LQKENI, per germline. V gave up 0 bases and J gave up 7 bases, with 8 bases separating them. This CDR3 is CASSPPLHYTQYF. DNA for the CDR3: TGTGCCAGCTCACCACCGCTACACTATACGCAGTATTTT.